These 20 T cell receptor beta chains share one sample of origin, sequenced in a study of persistence of HIV-infected CD4 T cells. These receptors' targets are unknown. The libraries were made with immunoSEQ version 4 in survey mode. Generated by immunoSEQ multiplex PCR, the TCRdb table keeps only in-frame clones and is missing some. This sample has about 33,000 clones, with around 76% found just once. Lysates of CMV-infected fibroblasts at 10 ug/mL stimulated these cells. Memory cells lacking CD40L and CD69 with high CD45RO were sorted. The specimen comprised CD4+ T cells sorted from PBMCs after roughly 18-hour stimulation, sampled from a patient who received antiretroviral therapy. Every receptor here comes from an adult woman with HIV who was CMV-seropositive.

This clone has a handful of counts. J is TRBJ2-3 and V is TRBV7-8; no reliable D call. Trimming removed 5 bases at V and 3 bases at J, with 9 bases between. The V gene's germline CDR1 is SGHVS and CDR2 FQNEAQ. The CDR3 has 13 residues. The CDR3 coding sequence is TGTGCCAGCAGCATCCGACGGACAGATACGCAGTATTTT. The encoded protein is CASSIRRTDTQYF.

The chain joins TRBV6-5 to TRBJ1-1; a weak D match, TRBD1 (5 bases). V lost 6 bases, J lost 1 base, and 6 bases lay in between. The germline V gene encodes CDR1 MNHEY and CDR2 SVGAGI. This CDR3 contains 12 residues. The CDR3 spells CASRGGNTEAFF. The CDR3 coding sequence is TGTGCCAGCAGGGGGGGGAACACTGAAGCTTTCTTT.

This clone was counted a few times. The V call is TRBV20-1, the J call TRBJ2-5; 7 bases match TRBD2. The CDR3 contains 14 residues. Germline V gives CDR1 DFQATT, CDR2 SNEGSKA (reference sequence). V dropped 3 bases and J dropped 4; count of bases not matched to a gene: 8. The CDR3 here is CSASGGGVGETQYF. CDR3 coding DNA: TGCAGTGCTAGTGGCGGGGGAGTAGGAGAGACCCAGTACTTC.

This clone was counted only a few times. This sequence joins TRBV2 and TRBJ1-5, with D possibly matching TRBD1 (6 bases). The CDR3 is 14 amino acids. Germline loops: CDR1 SNHLY, CDR2 FYNNEI. The germline V and J ends were trimmed by 1 base and 6 bases, with 10 bases remaining between them. CDR3: CASSEGRGAQPQHF. CDR3 coding DNA: TGTGCCAGCAGTGAAGGTCGGGGGGCTCAGCCCCAGCATTTT. Combining the CDR3 with reference TRBV2 and TRBJ1-5 gives the whole variable domain EPEVTQTPSHQVTQMGQEVILRCVPISNHLYFYWYRQILGQKVEFLVSFYNNEISEKSEIFDDQFSVERPDGSNFTLKIRSTKLEDSAMYFCASSEGRGAQPQHFGDGTRLSIL.

The chain employs TRBV7-2 and TRBJ1-3, with 10 nucleotides matching TRBD1. Germline CDR1 SGHTA, CDR2 FQGNSA. The CDR3 runs to 14 residues. Trimming cost V 3 bases and J 8 bases; bases outside gene matches: 4. The CDR3 loop reads CASSLSGQGYTIYF. DNA of the CDR3: TGTGCCAGCAGCTTGTCGGGACAGGGGTACACCATATATTTT.

The rearrangement joins TRBV7-9 to TRBJ1-2, with no clear D. This CDR3 is built from 15 residues. In germline, CDR1 is SEHNR, CDR2 FQNEAQ (reference sequence). Between the trimmed V and J ends, which lost 2 bases and 5 bases, there was a span of 15 bases. CDR3 coding DNA: TGTGCCAGCAGCTTATTTGTTCCCACGGGGTATGGCTACACCTTC. This codes for CASSLFVPTGYGYTF.

The chain has TRBV18 and TRBJ1-3; 7 bases fit TRBD1. The CDR3 sequence is 16 residues long. V dropped 4 bases and J dropped 2; count of bases not matched to a gene: 8. Germline V gene data show CDR1 as KGHSH and CDR2 as LQKENI. The CDR3 region is CASSRAQGDPGNTIYF. CDR3 DNA sequence: TGTGCCAGCTCACGGGCGCAGGGGGATCCTGGAAACACCATATATTTT.

The chain employs TRBV10-1 and TRBJ2-7; the D is unclear. Germline CDR1 and CDR2: WNHNN and SYGVQD (reference sequence). There are 15 residues in the CDR3. Trimming pared 6 bases from V and 2 bases from J, leaving 17 bases between. The CDR3: CASRKIRMGTYEQYF. The CDR3 nucleotides are TGCGCCAGCAGAAAAATCCGGATGGGGACCTACGAGCAGTACTTC.

The J gene is TRBJ2-1, the V gene TRBV3-1 (or the pseudogene TRBV3-2); D is undetermined. Trimming removed 2 bases from V and 6 bases from J, with 11 bases in between. This CDR3 comprises 14 residues. Germline lookup yields CDR1 LGHDT and CDR2 YNNKEL (reference sequence). The CDR3 region has the DNA TGTGCCAGCAGCCAACAAATGGGTACCAATGAGCAGTTCTTC. Protein: CASSQQMGTNEQFF.

This clone is a singleton in its sample. This chain connects TRBV11-3 to TRBJ2-1; D is unresolved. Germline V gives CDR1 SGHNT, CDR2 YENEEA. Trimming pared 5 bases from V and 7 bases from J, leaving 12 bases between. The CDR3 length is 13 residues. CDR3 amino acids: CASSLQFGNEQFF. The CDR3 coding sequence is TGTGCCAGCAGCCTACAGTTCGGGAATGAGCAGTTCTTC.

This chain links TRBV5-1 with TRBJ1-2, with 11 positions matching TRBD1. CDR1 and CDR2 (germline): SGHRS, YFSETQ. The CDR3 has 16 residues. V trimming: 0 bases; J trimming: 7 bases; junction bases outside the gene matches: 8. The chain's CDR3 is CASSLDLGQGAGGYTF. The CDR3 coding sequence is TGCGCCAGCAGCTTGGATCTTGGACAGGGGGCAGGTGGCTACACCTTC.

The table lists this clone with a count of one. The chain carries TRBV29-1 and TRBJ2-3; TRBD2 aligns across 8 bases. CDR1 is SQVTM and CDR2 is ANQGSEA in the germline V gene. This CDR3 comprises 16 residues. Losses at the gene ends were 3 bases for V and 0 bases for J; bases not matched to a gene: 8. This chain's CDR3 is CSVDGREGSSTDTQYF. CDR3 DNA: TGCAGCGTTGATGGTCGGGAGGGCTCTAGCACAGATACGCAGTATTTT.

This clone was recorded a few times. This chain links TRBV28 with TRBJ1-6; 12 nucleotides line up with TRBD1. The CDR3 runs to 15 residues. The trim removed 6 bases at V and 6 bases at J, leaving 3 bases unmatched. Germline values: CDR1 MDHEN, CDR2 SYDVKM. This chain's CDR3 is CASRRDRGLNSPLHF. The DNA for the CDR3 is TGTGCCAGCAGACGGGACAGGGGGCTTAATTCACCCCTCCACTTT.

CDR3 amino acids: CASSGGSGGTLFYEQYF. In DNA, the CDR3 is TGTGCCAGCAGCGGGGGGAGCGGGGGAACCCTATTCTACGAGCAGTACTTC. The chain employs TRBV21-1 and TRBJ2-7; TRBD2 was called by the table and not checked on the DNA. TRBV21-1 is a pseudogene segment. This CDR3 spans 17 amino acids.

The J gene is TRBJ1-3, the V gene TRBV9; D ambiguous. The CDR3 totals 15 residues. The germline gives CDR1 SGDLS, CDR2 YYNGEE. Trimming shortened V by 0 bases and J by 8 bases, and 15 bases separated the two germline ends. The DNA for the CDR3 is TGTGCCAGCAGCGTAGGGGGTCAGCCCCGGGACACCATATATTTT. Translation gives CASSVGGQPRDTIYF.

This rearrangement joins TRBV7-9 to TRBJ1-3; no clear D. V lost 5 bases and J lost 2, with 10 bases in between. The germline V gene encodes CDR1 SEHNR and CDR2 FQNEAQ (reference sequence). CDR3 length: 14 amino acids. The CDR3 here is CASSLFQAGNTIYF. Here the CDR3 DNA reads TGTGCCAGCAGCCTCTTTCAAGCTGGAAACACCATATATTTT.

The chain has TRBV7-3 and TRBJ1-1; 8 bases line up with TRBD1. J gave up 4 bases and V 5 bases, and 3 bases lay outside the gene matches. CDR3 length: 13 amino acids. Per germline, CDR1 SGHTA and CDR2 FQGTGA. The CDR3 region has the DNA TGTGCCAGCAGCGGACAGGGCTTCACTGAAGCTTTCTTT. This translates into CASSGQGFTEAFF.

The V gene is TRBV30, the J gene TRBJ1-5; weak D call: TRBD1 (6 bases). This CDR3 contains 13 residues. With 0 bases removed from V and 7 bases from J, the gap between germline ends came to 10 bases. Per germline, CDR1 GTSNPN and CDR2 SVGIG (reference sequence). Here the CDR3 DNA reads TGTGCCTGGAGTGTGGACAGAGGGCAGCCCCAGCATTTT. This codes for CAWSVDRGQPQHF. The variable domain in full, with the rest retrieved from reference TRBV30 and TRBJ1-5, is SQTIHQWPATLVQPVGSPLSLECTVEGTSNPNLYWYRQAAGRGLQLLFYSVGIGQISSEVPQNLSASRPQDRQFILSSKKLLLSDSGFYLCAWSVDRGQPQHFGDGTRLSIL.

CDR3 sequence reads: CASSLDRGYGYTF. As DNA, the CDR3 is TGTGCCAGCAGCTTGGATCGGGGCTATGGCTACACCTTC. The chain uses TRBV5-5 and TRBJ1-2; D is unclear. CDR1 is SGHKS and CDR2 is YYEKEE in the germline V gene (reference sequence). Deletions cut 0 bases from V and 4 bases from J, with 7 bases between. The CDR3 is made up of 13 amino acids.

Only one count was recorded for this clone. The chain joins TRBV6-5 to TRBJ2-7; 10 bases map to TRBD1. Per the germline V gene, CDR1 is MNHEY and CDR2 is SVGAGI. The trim removed 6 bases at V and 6 bases at J, leaving 8 bases unmatched. This CDR3 has 14 amino acids. The CDR3 coding sequence is TGTGCCAGCAGGCCCGGGACAGGGGTGCGCGAGCAGTACTTC. It translates to CASRPGTGVREQYF.